This TCR beta chain was obtained from a study of blood T cell repertoires in COVID-19. CDR3 length: 17 amino acids. V was trimmed by 1 base and J by 0 bases, leaving 12 bases between them. Looked up from germline, CDR1 is SGHTA and CDR2 is FQGTGA. TCRdb keeps only in-frame clones here, not all; method: immunoSEQ multiplex PCR. The table includes about 97,000 clones, around 87% detected once. This clonotype was obtained from a human donor in a cohort sampled during active COVID-19. Input material: peripheral blood. The genes are TRBV7-3 and TRBJ2-2; unclear D gene. The CDR3 sequence: CASSLSRGGANTGELFF. The CDR3 DNA sequence: TGTGCCAGCAGCTTAAGTAGAGGCGGAGCGAACACCGGGGAGCTGTTTTTT.